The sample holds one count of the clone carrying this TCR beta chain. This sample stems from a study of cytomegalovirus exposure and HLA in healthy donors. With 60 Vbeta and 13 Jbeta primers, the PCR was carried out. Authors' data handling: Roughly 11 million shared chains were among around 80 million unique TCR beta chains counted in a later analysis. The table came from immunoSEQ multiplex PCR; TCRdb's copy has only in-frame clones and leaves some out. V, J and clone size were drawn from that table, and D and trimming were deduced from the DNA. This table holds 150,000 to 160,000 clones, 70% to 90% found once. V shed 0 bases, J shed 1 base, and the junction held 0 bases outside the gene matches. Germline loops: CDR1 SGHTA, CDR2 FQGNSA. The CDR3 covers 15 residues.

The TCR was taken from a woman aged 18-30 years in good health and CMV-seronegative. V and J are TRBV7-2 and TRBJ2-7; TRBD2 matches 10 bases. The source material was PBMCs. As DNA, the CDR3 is TGTGCCAGCAGCTTAGCGACTAGCGGGTCCTACGAGCAGTACTTC. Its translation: CASSLATSGSYEQYF.